The rows below give T cell receptor beta chains drawn from one sample of a study of early T cells in non-severe SARS-CoV-2 infection. MiXCR was run by TCRdb on the 5' RACE reads, yielding one entry per CDR3 protein. The data contain more than 95,000 distinct CDR3 sequences, about 15% of them singletons. Sequenced: whole blood. The receptors originated from an adult who was a healthcare worker with PCR-confirmed SARS-CoV-2 infection or an uninfected control (not recorded which). Each CDR3 is given without its conserved first and last residue. A D gene is named only where the DNA matches it firmly.

j_gene,d_gene,v_gene,CDR3aa
TRBJ2-7,.,TRBV12-3/TRBV12-4,ASSFGLSYEQY
TRBJ2-5,TRBD2,TRBV7-9,ASSLTSGEETQY
TRBJ2-1,TRBD2,TRBV7-8,ASSAILSGGAYNEQF
TRBJ2-4,.,TRBV6-2/TRBV6-3,ASSSGVKNIQY
TRBJ2-5,.,TRBV7-6,ASRGLETQY
TRBJ2-3,TRBD2,TRBV20-1,SARDPASGGTTDTQY
TRBJ1-1,TRBD1,TRBV5-1,ASSLEGAFGTEAF
TRBJ2-3,.,TRBV12-3/TRBV12-4,ASRQGSTDTQY
TRBJ2-7,.,TRBV6-1,ASSEPAPRSSYEQY
TRBJ1-1,.,TRBV18,ASSPFSGPLLTEAF
TRBJ2-2,.,TRBV27,ASSLGWSTGELF
TRBJ2-3,TRBD2,TRBV5-1,ASSGGLAGETDTQY
TRBJ2-7,.,TRBV10-3,AISTRDRWAEQY
TRBJ1-1,TRBD1,TRBV5-1,ASNAGQGHDTEAF
TRBJ2-2,.,TRBV29-1,SVEEGSRTGELF
TRBJ1-2,TRBD1,TRBV2,ASSEWTGGYT
TRBJ1-1,TRBD1,TRBV10-1,ASRGTGANTEAF
TRBJ2-7,.,TRBV5-4,ASRDASSYEQY
TRBJ2-3,.,TRBV11-2,ASSQYYKRENTQY
TRBJ1-2,.,TRBV20-1,SVPDGLGGNGYT
TRBJ2-3,.,TRBV7-2,ASSGGAMTDTQY
TRBJ2-5,.,TRBV5-1,ASSLGRQETQY
TRBJ1-2,TRBD1,TRBV27,ASSSYRDRAYYGYT
TRBJ2-7,.,TRBV14,ASSQYYEQY
TRBJ2-7,.,TRBV5-4,ASSLGQPRGAYEQY
TRBJ2-1,TRBD1,TRBV24-1,ATSDPRQGGYNEQF
TRBJ2-1,.,TRBV21-1,ASSKARGPLGEQF
TRBJ2-5,.,TRBV5-1,ASSPEGGMETQY
TRBJ1-2,.,TRBV7-2,ASSFRVYGYT
TRBJ1-2,.,TRBV12-3/TRBV12-4,ASSLYGRSGYT
TRBJ2-7,TRBD2,TRBV4-1,ASSQERSGGAYEQY
TRBJ2-5,TRBD2,TRBV12-3/TRBV12-4,ASSIAGGQETQY
TRBJ1-2,.,TRBV18,ASSPNEVGGYT
TRBJ2-7,.,TRBV5-6,ASSSWSIYEQY
TRBJ2-7,TRBD2,TRBV3-1,ASSPLAGGLHEQY
TRBJ2-1,.,TRBV7-6,ASSSRARSYNEQF
TRBJ1-2,.,TRBV12-3/TRBV12-4,ASSPGQGSYGYT
TRBJ2-3,TRBD1,TRBV3-1,ASSGPMTGRISTDTQY
TRBJ2-3,TRBD2,TRBV3-1,ASSPGLAGNTDTQY
TRBJ2-3,TRBD2,TRBV19,ASTLAGGIQDTQY
TRBJ2-4,.,TRBV3-1,ASSQNQHILAKNIQY
TRBJ2-3,.,TRBV12-3/TRBV12-4,ASSPHGGRLLLDTQY
TRBJ2-6,.,TRBV19,ASSPPRSGANVLT
TRBJ2-2,.,TRBV29-1,SALQAGELF
TRBJ1-1,.,TRBV19,ASSARPSTEAF
TRBJ2-4,.,TRBV29-1,SGRGALDIQY
TRBJ1-6,.,TRBV20-1,SAVGGNSPLH
TRBJ1-3,.,TRBV2,ASRVSGNTIY
TRBJ2-2,.,TRBV28,ASSLRGTFRTGELF
TRBJ2-5,.,TRBV7-3,ALRLLETQY
TRBJ2-2,.,TRBV29-1,SAVYGTGELF
TRBJ1-4,.,TRBV4-1,ASQEMTRGNEKLF
TRBJ2-1,.,TRBV5-4,ASSTRQPETYNEQF
TRBJ1-5,TRBD1,TRBV3-1,ASSQDLGQGHQPQH
TRBJ1-1,.,TRBV7-8,ASSLRRVEGSEAF
TRBJ1-5,.,TRBV6-6,ASSYVGQTYSNQPQH
TRBJ2-1,TRBD1,TRBV7-9,ASSPGTAYNEQF
TRBJ2-1,TRBD2,TRBV5-1,ASSYLAGGPDEQF
TRBJ2-4,TRBD2,TRBV4-1,ASSQVFVLAGGLPRAKNIQY